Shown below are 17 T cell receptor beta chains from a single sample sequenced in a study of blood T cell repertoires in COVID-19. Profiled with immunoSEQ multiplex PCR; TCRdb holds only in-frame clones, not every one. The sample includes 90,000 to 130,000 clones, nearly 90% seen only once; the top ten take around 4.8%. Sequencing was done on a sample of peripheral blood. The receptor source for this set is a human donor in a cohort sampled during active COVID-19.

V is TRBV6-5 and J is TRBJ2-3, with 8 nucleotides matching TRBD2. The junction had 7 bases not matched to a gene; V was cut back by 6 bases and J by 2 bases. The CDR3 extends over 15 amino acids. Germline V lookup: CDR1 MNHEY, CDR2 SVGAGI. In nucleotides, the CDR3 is TGTGCCAGCAGACACACTAGCGGATTCACAGATACGCAGTATTTT. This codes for CASRHTSGFTDTQYF.

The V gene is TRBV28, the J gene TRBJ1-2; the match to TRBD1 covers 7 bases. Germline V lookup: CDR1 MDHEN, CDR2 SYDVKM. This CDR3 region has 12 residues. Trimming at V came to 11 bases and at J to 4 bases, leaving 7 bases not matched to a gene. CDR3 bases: TGTGCCTCCGAACGGGACAGCTATGGCTACACCTTC. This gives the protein CASERDSYGYTF.

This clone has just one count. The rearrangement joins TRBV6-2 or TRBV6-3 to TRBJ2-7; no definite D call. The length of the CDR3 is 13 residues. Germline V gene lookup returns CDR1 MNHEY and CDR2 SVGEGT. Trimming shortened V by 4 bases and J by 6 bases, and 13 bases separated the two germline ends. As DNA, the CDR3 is TGTGCCAGCAGTTTCTACAACTATCGCGAGCAGTACTTC. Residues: CASSFYNYREQYF.

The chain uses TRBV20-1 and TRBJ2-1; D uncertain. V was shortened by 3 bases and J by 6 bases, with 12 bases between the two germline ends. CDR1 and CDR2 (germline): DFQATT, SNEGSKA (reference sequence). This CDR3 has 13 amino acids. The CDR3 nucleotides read TGCAGTGCTAGTTTCGCGGTGGTCAATGAGCAGTTCTTC. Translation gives CSASFAVVNEQFF.

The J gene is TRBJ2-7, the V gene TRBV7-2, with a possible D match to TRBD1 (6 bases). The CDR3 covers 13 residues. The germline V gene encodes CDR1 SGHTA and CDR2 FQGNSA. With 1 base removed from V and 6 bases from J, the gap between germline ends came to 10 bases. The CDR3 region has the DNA TGTGCCAGCAGCTTAGACAGGGACCCCGAGCAGTACTTC. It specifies CASSLDRDPEQYF.

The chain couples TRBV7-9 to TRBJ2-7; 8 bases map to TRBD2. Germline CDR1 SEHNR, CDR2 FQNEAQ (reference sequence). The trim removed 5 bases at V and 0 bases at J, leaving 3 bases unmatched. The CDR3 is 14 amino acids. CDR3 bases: TGTGCCAGCAGCCGAGCGGGGGTCTCCTACGAGCAGTACTTC. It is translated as CASSRAGVSYEQYF.

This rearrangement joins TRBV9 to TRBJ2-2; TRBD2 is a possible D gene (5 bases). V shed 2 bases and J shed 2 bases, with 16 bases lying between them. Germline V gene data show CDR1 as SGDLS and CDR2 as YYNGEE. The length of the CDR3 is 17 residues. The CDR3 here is CASSVGKGGLNTGELFF. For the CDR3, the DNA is TGTGCCAGCAGCGTGGGGAAAGGCGGGTTAAACACCGGGGAGCTGTTTTTT.

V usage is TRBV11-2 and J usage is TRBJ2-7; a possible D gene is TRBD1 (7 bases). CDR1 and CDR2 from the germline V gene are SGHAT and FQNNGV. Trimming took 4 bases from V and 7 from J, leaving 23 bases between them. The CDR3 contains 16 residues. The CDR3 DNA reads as TGTGCCAGCAGCTCTGACAGGGTATCTGCCCGGGGGGAGCAGTACTTC. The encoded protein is CASSSDRVSARGEQYF.

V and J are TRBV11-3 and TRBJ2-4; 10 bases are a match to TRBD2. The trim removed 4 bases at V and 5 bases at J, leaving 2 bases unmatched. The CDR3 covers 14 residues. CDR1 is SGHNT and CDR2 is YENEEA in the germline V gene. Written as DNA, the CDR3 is TGTGCCAGCAGCTCCGGGACTAGCGAAAACATTCAGTACTTC. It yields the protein CASSSGTSENIQYF.

Here the CDR3 reads CASSERPGQGERNTIYF. CDR3 sequence (DNA): TGTGCCAGCAGTGAAAGGCCCGGACAGGGAGAAAGAAACACCATATATTTT. The V and J genes are TRBV6-1 and TRBJ1-3, with TRBD1 matching 8 bases. The J segment lost 5 bases and the V segment lost 2 bases, leaving 11 bases of the junction unmatched. The germline gives CDR1 MNHNS, CDR2 SASEGT. The CDR3 loop spans 17 amino acids.

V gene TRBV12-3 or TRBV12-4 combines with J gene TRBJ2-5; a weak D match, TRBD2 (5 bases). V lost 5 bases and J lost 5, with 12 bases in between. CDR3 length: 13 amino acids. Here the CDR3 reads CASSLKSGETQYF. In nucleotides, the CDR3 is TGTGCCAGCAGTCTGAAGTCGGGGGAGACCCAGTACTTC.

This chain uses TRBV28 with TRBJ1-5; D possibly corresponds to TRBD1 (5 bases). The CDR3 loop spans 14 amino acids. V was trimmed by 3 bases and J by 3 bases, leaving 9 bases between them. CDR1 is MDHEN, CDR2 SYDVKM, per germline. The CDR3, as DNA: TGTGCCAGCAGTTTTTTACAGGTCAATCAGCCCCAGCATTTT. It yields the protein CASSFLQVNQPQHF.

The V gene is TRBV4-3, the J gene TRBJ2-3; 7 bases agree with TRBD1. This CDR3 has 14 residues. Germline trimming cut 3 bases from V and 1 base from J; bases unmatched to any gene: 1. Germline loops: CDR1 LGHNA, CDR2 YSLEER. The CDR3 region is CASSQTGRTDTQYF. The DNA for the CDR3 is TGCGCCAGCAGCCAGACAGGGCGCACAGATACGCAGTATTTT.

CDR3 protein: CASRNPRDSGSYNEQFF. The CDR3 DNA reads TGTGCCAGTAGAAACCCTAGGGACAGTGGTTCATACAATGAGCAGTTCTTC. The chain joins TRBV19 to TRBJ2-1; TRBD1 matches 7 bases. The CDR3 is made up of 17 amino acids. The V and J ends lost 6 bases and 4 bases, in that order; junction bases with no gene match: 15. CDR1 is LNHDA and CDR2 is SQIVND in the germline V gene (reference sequence). Looking up the rest from reference TRBV19 and TRBJ2-1 gives the full variable domain: DGGITQSPKYLFRKEGQNVTLSCEQNLNHDAMYWYRQDPGQGLRLIYYSQIVNDFQKGDIAEGYSVSREKKESFPLTVTSAQKNPTAFYLCASRNPRDSGSYNEQFFGPGTRLTVL.

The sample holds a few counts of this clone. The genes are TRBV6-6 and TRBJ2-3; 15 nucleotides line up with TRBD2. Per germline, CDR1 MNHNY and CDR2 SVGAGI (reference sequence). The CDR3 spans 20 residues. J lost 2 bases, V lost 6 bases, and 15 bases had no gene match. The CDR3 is CASSVGLAGGTSYDTDTQYF. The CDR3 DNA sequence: TGTGCCAGCAGCGTAGGACTAGCGGGGGGGACGAGTTACGACACAGATACGCAGTATTTT.

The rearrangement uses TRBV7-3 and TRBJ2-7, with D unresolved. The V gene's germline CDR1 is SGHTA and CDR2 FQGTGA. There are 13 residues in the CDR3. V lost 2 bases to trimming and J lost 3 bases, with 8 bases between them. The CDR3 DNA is TGTGCCAGCAGCTTAGACAAGAGCTACGAGCAGTACTTC. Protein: CASSLDKSYEQYF.

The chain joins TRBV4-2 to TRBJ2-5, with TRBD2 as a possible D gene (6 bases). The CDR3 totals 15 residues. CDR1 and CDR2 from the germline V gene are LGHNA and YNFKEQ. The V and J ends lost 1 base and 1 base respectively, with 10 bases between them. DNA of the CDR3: TGTGCCAGCAGCCAAGTAGGCGGGACCCAAGAGACCCAGTACTTC. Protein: CASSQVGGTQETQYF.